These T cell receptor beta chains were read from a single sample in a study. TCRdb redid the calling of the RT-PCR reads with MiXCR, one entry per CDR3 protein. The repertoire includes hundreds of thousands of distinct CDR3 sequences, more than 13% of them detected once, and 3.6% sits in the top ten. The sequenced material came from memory CD4+ T cells from blood. These receptors came from a female donor in good health, serving as a healthy control. CDR3s leave out the opening cysteine and the closing phenylalanine or tryptophan. Each record gives: clone size, D gene, V gene, J gene, CDR3 protein. A D gene is named only where the DNA matches it firmly. The listing skips clone size in some rows; elsewhere it reads once, few, many or a size class.

abundance: many; d_gene: TRBD1; v_gene: TRBV6-5; j_gene: TRBJ1-2; CDR3aa: ASSYGTGAGYT
abundance: -; d_gene: TRBD2; v_gene: TRBV27; j_gene: TRBJ2-7; CDR3aa: ASSWTSGNYEQY
abundance: -; d_gene: -; v_gene: TRBV28; j_gene: TRBJ2-5; CDR3aa: ASRRGGNQETQY
abundance: few; d_gene: -; v_gene: TRBV10-3; j_gene: TRBJ2-3; CDR3aa: AISPSGSTDTQY
abundance: few; d_gene: -; v_gene: TRBV20-1; j_gene: TRBJ1-5; CDR3aa: SARGDWGGNQPQH
abundance: -; d_gene: -; v_gene: TRBV5-1; j_gene: TRBJ2-3; CDR3aa: ASSVGDRTDTQY
abundance: few; d_gene: -; v_gene: TRBV7-2; j_gene: TRBJ2-2; CDR3aa: ASSQFRGSGELF
abundance: -; d_gene: TRBD2; v_gene: TRBV3-1; j_gene: TRBJ2-5; CDR3aa: ASSQLGLAGETQY
abundance: -; d_gene: TRBD1; v_gene: TRBV5-1; j_gene: TRBJ1-1; CDR3aa: ASSIRDRGTEAF
abundance: -; d_gene: -; v_gene: TRBV6-5; j_gene: TRBJ1-2; CDR3aa: ASSPSGRLFT
abundance: many; d_gene: -; v_gene: TRBV15; j_gene: TRBJ2-2; CDR3aa: ATGVGRTGELF
abundance: -; d_gene: TRBD2; v_gene: TRBV20-1; j_gene: TRBJ2-1; CDR3aa: SARDQVAGALVEF
abundance: few; d_gene: -; v_gene: TRBV6-1; j_gene: TRBJ1-1; CDR3aa: ASTRSGYTEAF
abundance: few; d_gene: -; v_gene: TRBV5-1; j_gene: TRBJ1-1; CDR3aa: ASSRTDGTEAF